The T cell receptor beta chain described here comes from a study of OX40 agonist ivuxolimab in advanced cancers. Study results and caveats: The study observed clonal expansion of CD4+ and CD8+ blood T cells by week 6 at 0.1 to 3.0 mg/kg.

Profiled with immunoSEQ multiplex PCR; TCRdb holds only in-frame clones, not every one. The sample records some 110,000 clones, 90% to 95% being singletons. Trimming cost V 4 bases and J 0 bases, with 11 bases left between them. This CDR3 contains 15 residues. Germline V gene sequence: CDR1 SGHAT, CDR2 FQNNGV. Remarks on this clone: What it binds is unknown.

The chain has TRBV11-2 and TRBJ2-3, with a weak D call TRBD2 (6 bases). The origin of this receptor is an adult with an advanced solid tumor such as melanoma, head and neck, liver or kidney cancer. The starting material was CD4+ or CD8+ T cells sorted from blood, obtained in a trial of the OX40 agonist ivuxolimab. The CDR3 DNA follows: TGTGCCAGCAGCTACACCGGGACTAGCACAGATACGCAGTATTTT. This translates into CASSYTGTSTDTQYF.